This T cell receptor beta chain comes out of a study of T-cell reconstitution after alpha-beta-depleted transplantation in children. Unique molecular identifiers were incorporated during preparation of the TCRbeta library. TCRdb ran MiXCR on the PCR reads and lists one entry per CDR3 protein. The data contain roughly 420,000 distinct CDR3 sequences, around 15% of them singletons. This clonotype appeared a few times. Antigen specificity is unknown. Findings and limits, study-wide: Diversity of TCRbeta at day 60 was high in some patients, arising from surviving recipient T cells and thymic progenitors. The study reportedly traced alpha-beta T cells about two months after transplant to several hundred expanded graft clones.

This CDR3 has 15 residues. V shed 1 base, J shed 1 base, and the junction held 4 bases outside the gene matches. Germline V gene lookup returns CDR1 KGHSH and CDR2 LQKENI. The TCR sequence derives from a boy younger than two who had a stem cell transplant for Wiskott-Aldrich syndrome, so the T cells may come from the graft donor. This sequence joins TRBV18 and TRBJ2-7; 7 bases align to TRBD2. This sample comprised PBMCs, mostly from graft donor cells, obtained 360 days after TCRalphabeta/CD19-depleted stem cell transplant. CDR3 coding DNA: TGTGCCAGCTCACCACTAGCGGGCGATTCCTACGAGCAGTACTTC. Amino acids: CASSPLAGDSYEQYF.